This T cell receptor (beta chain) was captured by sequencing in a study of beta chain features in type 1 diabetes. Study-level findings and limits: Short templates might get an advantage during PCR, and this would be equal in patients and controls.

As every portion of the isolated RNA was reverse transcribed, the sequencing read expressed TCRB transcripts. This table comes from immunoSEQ multiplex PCR, and its TCRdb copy is limited to in-frame clones, with some not included. This sample has around 250,000 clones, with 13% to 15% found just once. About this clone itself: Its antigen is not identified.

This sequence was found in a middle-aged woman in good health. Sequenced input: naive CD4+ T cells from blood.

The CDR3 sequence is CASSLLTADGYTF. The CDR3 DNA reads as TGTGCCAGTAGTCTTTTGACAGCCGATGGCTACACCTTC. J is TRBJ1-2 and V is TRBV19; a weak D match, TRBD1 (5 bases). From germline, CDR1 is LNHDA and CDR2 SQIVND (reference sequence). V was trimmed by 5 bases and J by 6 bases, leaving 13 bases between them. The CDR3 has 13 amino acids.